This paragraph reports one TCR beta chain. Germline V gives CDR1 SGHVS, CDR2 FNYEAQ. The CDR3 extends over 13 amino acids. Trimming shortened V by 5 bases and J by 4 bases, and 11 bases separated the two germline ends. The data derive from a study of cytomegalovirus exposure and HLA in healthy donors. The donors were part of the validation cohort, which consisted of about 120 subjects and was separate from the first cohort of 670 or so subjects. Data came from immunoSEQ multiplex PCR; TCRdb stores just in-frame clones and leaves some out. Here the sample spans about 250,000 clones, roughly 90% being singletons.

V gene TRBV7-6 combines with J gene TRBJ2-5; the D gene is possibly TRBD2 (6 bases). The sequence derives from a man younger than 30 in good health and CMV-seropositive. Source material: PBMCs. DNA for the CDR3: TGTGCCAGCAGCCAGACTAGATCAGAGACCCAGTACTTC. Its protein product is CASSQTRSETQYF.